The clone carrying this TCR beta chain was seen more than once but under ten times. What it recognizes is unknown. At least 6.5 million PBMCs were isolated per sample. The record originates from a study of blood T cells in healthy people across ages. Study outcomes and limitations: Diversity figures based on one million T cells were deemed too low. It was not known whether donors were CMV positive (a possible confounder of expanded clonotype changes).

The trim removed 1 base at V and 2 bases at J, leaving 5 bases unmatched. Germline-derived CDR1 and CDR2 are LGHNA and YNFKEQ. This CDR3 has 16 amino acids. Primed by a sample-barcoded 5' primer and a J-beta primer mix, a second PCR proceeded for about 7 to 11 cycles. TCRdb ran MiXCR on the 5' RACE reads and lists one entry per CDR3 protein. The sample carries about 1.6 million distinct CDR3 sequences, roughly 32% recorded once. This sequence originates from a woman in her thirties in good health. The specimen sequenced was blood. V is TRBV4-2 and J is TRBJ2-3; TRBD2 matches at 8 bases. CDR3 loop: CASSQVTAGVTDTQYF. In DNA form, the CDR3 reads TGTGCCAGCAGCCAAGTTACAGCGGGGGTCACAGATACGCAGTATTTT.